The clone carrying this T cell receptor (beta chain) came up once. This record belongs to a study of blood T cell repertoires in COVID-19. This table comes from immunoSEQ multiplex PCR, and its TCRdb copy is limited to in-frame clones, with some not included. The data contain 93,000 or so clones, 89% of them singletons. Trimming removed 2 bases at V and 1 base at J, with 15 bases between. There are 16 residues in the CDR3. Germline V lookup: CDR1 MNHEY, CDR2 SVGAGI. The chain uses TRBV6-5 and TRBJ2-7; possibly TRBD1 for D (5 bases). The sequencing sample was made of peripheral blood. This TCR was recovered from a woman of 80 years or more in a cohort sampled during active COVID-19. The CDR3 region has the DNA TGTGCCAGCAGTTACAGGGGCGTTCGCGGATCCTACGAGCAGTACTTC. Protein product: CASSYRGVRGSYEQYF.